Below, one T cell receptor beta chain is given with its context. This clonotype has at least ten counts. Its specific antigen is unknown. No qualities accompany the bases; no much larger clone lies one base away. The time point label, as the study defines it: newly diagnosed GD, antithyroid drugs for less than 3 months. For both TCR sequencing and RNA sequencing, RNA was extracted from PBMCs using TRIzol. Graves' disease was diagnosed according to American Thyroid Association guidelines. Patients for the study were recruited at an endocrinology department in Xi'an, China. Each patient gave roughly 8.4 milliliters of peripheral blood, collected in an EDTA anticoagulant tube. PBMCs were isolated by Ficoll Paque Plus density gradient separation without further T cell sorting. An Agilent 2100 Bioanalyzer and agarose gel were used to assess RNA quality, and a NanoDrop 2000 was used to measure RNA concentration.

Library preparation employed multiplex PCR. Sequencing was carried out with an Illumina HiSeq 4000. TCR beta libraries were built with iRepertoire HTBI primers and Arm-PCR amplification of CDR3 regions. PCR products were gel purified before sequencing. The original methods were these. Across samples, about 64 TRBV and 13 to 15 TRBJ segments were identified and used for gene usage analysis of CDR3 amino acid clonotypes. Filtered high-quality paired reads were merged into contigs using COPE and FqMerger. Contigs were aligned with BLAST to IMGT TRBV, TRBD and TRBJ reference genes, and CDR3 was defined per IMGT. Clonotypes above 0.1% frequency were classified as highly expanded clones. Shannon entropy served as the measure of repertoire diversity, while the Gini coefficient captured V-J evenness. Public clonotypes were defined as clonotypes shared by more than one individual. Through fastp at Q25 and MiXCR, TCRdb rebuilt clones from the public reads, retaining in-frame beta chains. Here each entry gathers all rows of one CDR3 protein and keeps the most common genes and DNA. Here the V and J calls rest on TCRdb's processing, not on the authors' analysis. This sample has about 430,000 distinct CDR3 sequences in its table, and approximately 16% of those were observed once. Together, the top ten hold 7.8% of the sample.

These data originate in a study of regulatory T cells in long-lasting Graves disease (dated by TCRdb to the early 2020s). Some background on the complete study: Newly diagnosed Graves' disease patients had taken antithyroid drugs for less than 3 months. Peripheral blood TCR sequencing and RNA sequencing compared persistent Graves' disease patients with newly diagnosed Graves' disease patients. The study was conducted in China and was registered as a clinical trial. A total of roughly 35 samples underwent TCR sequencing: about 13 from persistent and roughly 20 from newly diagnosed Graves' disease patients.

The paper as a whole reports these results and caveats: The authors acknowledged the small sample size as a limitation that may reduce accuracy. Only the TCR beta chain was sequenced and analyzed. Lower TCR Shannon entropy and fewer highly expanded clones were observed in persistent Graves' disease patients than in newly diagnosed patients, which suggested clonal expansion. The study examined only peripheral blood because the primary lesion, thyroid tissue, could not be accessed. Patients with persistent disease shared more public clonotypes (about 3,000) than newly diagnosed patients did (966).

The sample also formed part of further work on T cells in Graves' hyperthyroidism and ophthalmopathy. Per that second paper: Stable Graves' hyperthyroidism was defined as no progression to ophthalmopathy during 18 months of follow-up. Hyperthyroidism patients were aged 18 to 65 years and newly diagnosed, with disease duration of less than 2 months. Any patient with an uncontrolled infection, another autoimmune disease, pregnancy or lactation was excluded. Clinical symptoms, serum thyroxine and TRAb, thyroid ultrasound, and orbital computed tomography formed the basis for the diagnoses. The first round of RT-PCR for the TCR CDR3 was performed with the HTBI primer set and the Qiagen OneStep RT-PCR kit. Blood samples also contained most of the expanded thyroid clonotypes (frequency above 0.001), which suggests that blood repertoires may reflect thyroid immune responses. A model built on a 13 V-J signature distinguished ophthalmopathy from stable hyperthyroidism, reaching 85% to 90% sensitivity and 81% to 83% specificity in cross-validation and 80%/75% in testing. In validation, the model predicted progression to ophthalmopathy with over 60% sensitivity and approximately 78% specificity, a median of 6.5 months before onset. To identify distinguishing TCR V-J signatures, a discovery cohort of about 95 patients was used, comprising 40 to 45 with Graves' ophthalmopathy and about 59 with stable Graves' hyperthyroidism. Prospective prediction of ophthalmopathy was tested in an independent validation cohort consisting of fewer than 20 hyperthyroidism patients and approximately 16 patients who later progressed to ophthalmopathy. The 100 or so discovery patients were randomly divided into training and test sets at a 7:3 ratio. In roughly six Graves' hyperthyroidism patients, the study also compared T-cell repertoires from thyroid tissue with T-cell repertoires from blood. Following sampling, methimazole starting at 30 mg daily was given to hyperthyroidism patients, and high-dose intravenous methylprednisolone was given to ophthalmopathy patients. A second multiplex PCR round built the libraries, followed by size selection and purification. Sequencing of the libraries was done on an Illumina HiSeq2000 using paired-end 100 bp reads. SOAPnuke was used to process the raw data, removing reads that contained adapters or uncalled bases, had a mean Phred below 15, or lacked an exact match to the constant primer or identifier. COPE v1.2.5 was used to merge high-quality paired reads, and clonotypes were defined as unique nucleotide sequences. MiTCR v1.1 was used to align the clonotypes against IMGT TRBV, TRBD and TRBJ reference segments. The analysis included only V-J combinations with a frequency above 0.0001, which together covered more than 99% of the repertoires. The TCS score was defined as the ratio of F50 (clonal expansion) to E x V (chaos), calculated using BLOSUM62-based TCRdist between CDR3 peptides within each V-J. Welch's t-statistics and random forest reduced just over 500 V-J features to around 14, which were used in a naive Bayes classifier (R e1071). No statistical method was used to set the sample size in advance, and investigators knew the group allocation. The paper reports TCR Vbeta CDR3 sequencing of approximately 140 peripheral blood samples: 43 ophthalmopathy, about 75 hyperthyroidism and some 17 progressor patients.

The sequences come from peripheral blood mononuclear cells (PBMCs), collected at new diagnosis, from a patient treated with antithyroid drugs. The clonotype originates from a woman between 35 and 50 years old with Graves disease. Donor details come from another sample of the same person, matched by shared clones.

Here the CDR3 is given as CSVDRTSGRAQGSQFEQFF. Here is the DNA: TGCAGCGTTGACAGGACTAGCGGGAGGGCCCAGGGCTCCCAATTTGAGCAGTTCTTC. Recombination joined TRBV29-1 with TRBJ2-1, and TRBD2 matches 15 of the central bases. Trimming accounts for 3 bases at V and 9 bases at J, while the number of junction bases matched to no gene is 18. The CDR3 has 19 amino acids, counting the end cysteine and phenylalanine. Solely the CDR3 DNA is kept, with 57 bases framed from the first base. As encoded in the germline V gene, CDR1 is SQVTM while CDR2 is ANQGSEA.